This T cell receptor beta chain was obtained from a study of breast tumors, draining lymph nodes, adjacent tissues. Study findings and constraints: The lymph node origin of tumor T cells was framed as consistent with a hypothesis, not demonstrated. Tumor and nontumor repertoires were significantly more similar in luminal-like than in basal-like breast cancer. Compared with lymph nodes, tumors were less diverse; compared with nontumor tissue, more.

Germline CDR1 LNHDA, CDR2 SQIVND (reference sequence). The CDR3 is 13 residues long. With 10 bases clipped from V and 6 bases from J, the junction kept 5 bases outside the gene matches. TCRdb processed the multiplex PCR reads anew with MiXCR; each CDR3 protein has one entry. The top ten hold under 1.5% of the sample, which has 80,000 to 130,000 distinct CDR3 sequences, around 21% seen once. Axillary draining lymph nodes of breast cancer patients supplied the node samples. This clonotype was seen repeatedly, ten times or more. As yet, its antigen is unknown. This chain uses TRBV19 with TRBJ1-6; TRBD1 matches at 8 bases. The sample consisted of axillary lymph node tissue. This receptor was taken from a female donor with breast cancer. Some clones in this sample may be carry-over from other donors' samples. The CDR3 bases are TGTGCCACCCGGACAGGGCCTAATTCACCCCTCCACTTT. It yields the protein CATRTGPNSPLHF.